The entry below describes one T cell receptor (beta chain). Its antigen is unidentified. The data are from a study of CD4 T cells in relation to SARS-CoV-2 and coronaviruses. At the level of the study: PBMCs were cultured with antigen for roughly 10 days before TCR beta sequencing.

Unexposed donor CD4+ T cells date from about 2011-2018, before the COVID-19 pandemic. The cells were cultured for 10 days before CD4+ T cells were isolated. Testing used SARS-CoV-2 S/N and four cold-coronavirus spikes on unexposed-donor CD4+ T cells, cells permitting. About 2 million PBMCs per well were cultured with about 9.8 IU/ml IL-2. Study-wide results and caveats: Each donor contributed either pre-pandemic or post-infection samples, not both.

Germline V CDR1 and CDR2: SGHTA, FQGTGA. The length of the CDR3 is 13 residues. Losses at the gene ends were 5 bases for V and 4 bases for J; bases not matched to a gene: 2. The repertoire was sequenced with immunoSEQ multiplex PCR; TCRdb's copy has only in-frame clones and lacks some. The table shows about 24,000 clones, with 73% occurring only once. Sequencing used CD4+ T cells from PBMCs, cultured in vitro. J is TRBJ1-3 and V is TRBV7-3, with 7 nucleotides matching TRBD1. The origin of this receptor is a human donor in good health. As DNA, the CDR3 is TGTGCCAGCAGCCCGGACAGGGGAAACACCATATATTTT. It encodes CASSPDRGNTIYF.